A selection of T cell receptor beta chains follows, all from one sample in a study of neurological immune-mediated disorders. TCRdb re-called the 5' RACE reads with MiXCR, one entry per CDR3 protein. The table includes more than 55,000 distinct CDR3 sequences, less than 25% detected once. Sequencing was done on a sample of PBMCs. These receptors originate from a man between 60 and 75 years old with HTLV-1-associated myelopathy (HAM/TSP). Each CDR3 is given with its conserved first and last residue. Fields, in order: CDR3 protein, CDR3 DNA, J gene, V gene, D gene, clone size. D genes are given only for firm matches. The listing skips clone size in some rows; elsewhere it reads once, few, many or a size class.

CASSVVSTSTDTQYF,TGTGCCAGCAGCGTAGTTTCCACTAGCACAGATACGCAGTATTTT,TRBJ2-3,TRBV9,.,.
CASSLGFSTDTQYF,TGTGCCAGCAGCTTAGGTTTTAGCACAGATACGCAGTATTTT,TRBJ2-3,TRBV7-2,.,many
CASSPGVYEQYF,TGCGCCAGCAGCCCCGGAGTCTACGAGCAGTACTTC,TRBJ2-7,TRBV5-1,.,.
CAISERQGLDYGYTF,TGTGCCATCAGTGAGCGACAGGGGTTGGACTATGGCTACACCTTC,TRBJ1-2,TRBV10-3,TRBD1,many
CASSLGTGSNQPQHF,TGTGCCAGCAGTTTAGGGACAGGGAGTAATCAGCCACAGCATTTT,TRBJ1-5,TRBV27,TRBD1,.
CASSPTGGYNEQFF,TGTGCCAGCAGCCCGACAGGGGGCTACAATGAGCAGTTCTTC,TRBJ2-1,TRBV5-4,TRBD1,.
CASSLVGFGTGDSPLHF,TGTGCCAGCAGCTTAGTAGGTTTTGGGACAGGGGATTCACCCCTCCACTTT,TRBJ1-6,TRBV7-2,TRBD1,.
CASSWKGMNTEAFF,TGTGCCAGCAGTTGGAAAGGGATGAACACTGAAGCTTTCTTT,TRBJ1-1,TRBV27,.,few
CASSHQGVEGYTF,TGTGCCAGCAGTCATCAGGGGGTAGAGGGCTACACCTTC,TRBJ1-2,TRBV7-9,TRBD1,many
CASNQRNTGELFF,TGTGCCAGCAATCAGAGGAACACCGGGGAGCTGTTTTTT,TRBJ2-2,TRBV6-5,.,many
CASSYDLRYRGMNTEAFF,TGTGCCAGCAGTTACGACTTAAGATACAGGGGGATGAACACTGAAGCTTTCTTT,TRBJ1-1,TRBV6-6,TRBD1,.
CASSQGPSGDAYEQYF,TGTGCCAGCAGCCAAGGTCCTAGCGGGGATGCCTACGAGCAGTACTTC,TRBJ2-7,TRBV14,TRBD2,many
CSARGTKQETQYF,TGCAGTGCTAGGGGGACAAAGCAAGAGACCCAGTACTTC,TRBJ2-5,TRBV20-1,.,.
CASSLLDRGFRTEAFF,TGTGCCAGCAGCCTATTGGACAGAGGGTTTCGTACTGAAGCTTTCTTT,TRBJ1-1,TRBV14,.,many
CASSLSIAVGETQYF,TGTGCCAGCAGTTTATCGATCGCTGTAGGGGAGACCCAGTACTTC,TRBJ2-5,TRBV27,.,many
CASSQGGGRKKIDTQYF,TGCGCCAGCAGCCAAGGGGGGGGACGGAAAAAAATAGATACGCAGTATTTT,TRBJ2-3,TRBV4-1,TRBD2,many
CASSEQMAGNEQYF,TGTGCCAGCAGCGAGCAGATGGCAGGGAACGAGCAGTACTTC,TRBJ2-7,TRBV7-2,.,many
CASNLAGPGSSYEQYF,TGCGCCAGCAACCTCGCCGGGCCGGGGAGCTCCTACGAGCAGTACTTC,TRBJ2-7,TRBV10-2,.,many
CSARDAILAGFSYEQYF,TGCAGTGCTAGAGACGCAATTCTAGCCGGGTTCTCCTACGAGCAGTACTTC,TRBJ2-7,TRBV20-1,.,many
CASSQALFNEQFF,TGTGCCAGCAGCCAAGCTTTATTCAATGAGCAGTTCTTC,TRBJ2-1,TRBV3-1,.,many
CASSLATGVREQYF,TGTGCCAGCAGTTTAGCGACAGGGGTACGCGAGCAGTACTTC,TRBJ2-7,TRBV12-3/TRBV12-4,TRBD1,many
CASSTGTSGRADEQFF,TGTGCCAGCAGCACCGGGACTAGCGGGAGGGCCGACGAGCAGTTCTTC,TRBJ2-1,TRBV5-5,TRBD2,many
CASSLAEEAFF,TGCGCCAGCAGCTTGGCAGAGGAAGCTTTCTTT,TRBJ1-1,TRBV5-1,.,.
CASSLSGLAGWNEQFF,TGTGCCAGCAGTTTATCGGGACTAGCGGGGTGGAATGAGCAGTTCTTC,TRBJ2-1,TRBV28,TRBD2,.
CSARDGEQQFF,TGCAGTGCTAGAGATGGCGAGCAGCAGTTCTTC,TRBJ2-1,TRBV20-1,.,.
CASSLERETQYF,TGTGCCAGCAGCTTAGAGAGGGAGACCCAGTACTTC,TRBJ2-5,TRBV7-9,.,.
CASSAARGGSSNQPQHF,TGTGCCAGCAGCGCGGCGAGAGGGGGCAGTAGCAATCAGCCCCAGCATTTT,TRBJ1-5,TRBV7-9,TRBD1,many
CASRGRAGAGETQYF,TGTGCCAGCAGGGGCCGGGCGGGAGCAGGAGAGACCCAGTACTTC,TRBJ2-5,TRBV28,TRBD2,many
CASSLDRARSYEQYF,TGCGCCAGCAGCTTGGACCGAGCGCGATCCTACGAGCAGTACTTC,TRBJ2-7,TRBV5-1,.,many
CASSDPRAGANEQYF,TGCGCCAGCAGTGACCCCAGGGCGGGAGCAAATGAGCAGTACTTC,TRBJ2-7,TRBV5-1,TRBD2,many
CASSHRTSGYNEQFF,TGTGCCAGCAGTCACCGGACTAGCGGGTACAATGAGCAGTTCTTC,TRBJ2-1,TRBV28,TRBD2,.
CASSLVVQTRSYNEQFF,TGTGCCAGCAGCTTGGTGGTACAGACCCGCTCCTACAATGAGCAGTTCTTC,TRBJ2-1,TRBV5-8,.,.
CSVEVTARSSYEQYF,TGCAGCGTTGAAGTAACGGCGAGGAGCTCCTACGAGCAGTACTTC,TRBJ2-7,TRBV29-1,.,few
CSARGTPLRGDGGELFF,TGCAGTGCTAGAGGGACCCCCTTGAGGGGCGATGGCGGGGAGCTGTTTTTT,TRBJ2-2,TRBV20-1,.,many
CSVELADRGADTQYF,TGCAGCGTTGAATTGGCGGACAGGGGTGCAGATACGCAGTATTTT,TRBJ2-3,TRBV29-1,TRBD1,many
CASSSRGEPSYGYTF,TGCGCCAGCAGCTCTCGGGGGGAACCCTCATATGGCTACACCTTC,TRBJ1-2,TRBV5-1,.,many
CASSFSWGTGELFF,TGTGCCAGCAGTTTTAGTTGGGGCACCGGGGAGCTGTTTTTT,TRBJ2-2,TRBV27,.,many
CASSSQRLGGEQFF,TGCGCCAGCAGCTCCCAGAGACTAGGGGGTGAGCAGTTCTTC,TRBJ2-1,TRBV5-1,.,many
CASSPPRAGRRGNEQFF,TGTGCCAGCAGCCCCCCTCGGGCCGGGAGAAGGGGCAATGAGCAGTTCTTC,TRBJ2-1,TRBV12-3/TRBV12-4,.,medium-sized
CSARQVSNQPQHF,TGCAGTGCCCGACAGGTTAGCAATCAGCCCCAGCATTTT,TRBJ1-5,TRBV20-1,.,many
CSVGMSGIPDTQYF,TGCAGCGTTGGGATGTCAGGGATACCAGATACGCAGTATTTT,TRBJ2-3,TRBV29-1,.,many
CASRGPQREWGETQYF,TGTGCCAGCAGGGGACCCCAAAGGGAGTGGGGGGAGACCCAGTACTTC,TRBJ2-5,TRBV28,.,many